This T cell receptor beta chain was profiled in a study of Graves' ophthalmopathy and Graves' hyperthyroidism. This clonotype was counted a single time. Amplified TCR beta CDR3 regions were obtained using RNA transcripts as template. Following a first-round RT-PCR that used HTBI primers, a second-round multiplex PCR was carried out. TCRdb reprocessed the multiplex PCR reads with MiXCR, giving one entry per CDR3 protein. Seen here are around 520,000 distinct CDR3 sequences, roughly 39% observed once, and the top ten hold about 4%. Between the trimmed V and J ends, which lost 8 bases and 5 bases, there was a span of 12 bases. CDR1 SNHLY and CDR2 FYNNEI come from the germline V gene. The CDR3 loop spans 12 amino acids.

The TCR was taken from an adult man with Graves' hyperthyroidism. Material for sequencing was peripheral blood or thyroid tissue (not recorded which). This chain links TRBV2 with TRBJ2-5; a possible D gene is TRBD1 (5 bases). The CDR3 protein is CASPPGYETQYF. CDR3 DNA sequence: TGTGCCAGCCCACCAGGGTACGAGACCCAGTACTTC.